This passage covers 24 T cell receptor beta chains from one sample sequenced in a study of shared clonotypes between healthy human individuals. Sequencing used immunoSEQ multiplex PCR; TCRdb keeps in-frame clones, though not all of them. The sample includes about 480,000 clones, roughly 85% of them seen just once. Sequencing was performed on PBMCs. The receptors shown here come from a woman between 40 and 50 years old in good health. Some clones in this sample may be carry-over from other donors' samples.

This clone has just a few counts. The chain recombines TRBV6-5 with TRBJ1-6, with TRBD1 matching 9 bases. The J segment lost 16 bases and the V segment lost 2 bases, leaving 6 bases of the junction unmatched. The CDR3 has 13 amino acids. From germline, CDR1 is MNHEY and CDR2 SVGAGI. The CDR3 loop is CASSYLGTGHLHF. DNA of the CDR3: TGTGCCAGCAGTTACCTTGGGACAGGGCATCTCCACTTT.

The chain combines TRBV29-1 with TRBJ1-1; D gene ambiguous. The V gene lost 4 bases and the J gene lost 1 base, with 4 bases spanning the gap. Germline assignment: CDR1 SQVTM and CDR2 ANQGSEA. This CDR3 is built from 11 residues. The CDR3 region is CSVAENTEAFF. The CDR3 region has the DNA TGCAGCGTTGCTGAGAACACTGAAGCTTTCTTT.

CDR3 nucleotides: TGTGCCAGCAGCCCCCCGGGACTAGCGGGAGCCAGGCTCGAGTACTTC. It yields the protein CASSPPGLAGARLEYF. The chain links TRBV5-7 to TRBJ2-7, with 14 bases matching TRBD2. TRBV5-7 is sorted into the ORF group, with uncertain function. The CDR3 is made up of 16 amino acids. V was clipped by 4 bases and J by 11 bases; unmatched bases: 14.

The chain couples TRBV9 to TRBJ2-7; D is perhaps TRBD1 (6 bases). Germline lookup yields CDR1 SGDLS and CDR2 YYNGEE. The V end lost 3 bases, the J end lost 0 bases, and 10 bases lay between the germline ends. There are 14 residues in the CDR3. In DNA form, the CDR3 reads TGTGCCAGCAGCGGGGGGCAGAGCTCCTACGAGCAGTACTTC. It is translated as CASSGGQSSYEQYF.

The chain recombines TRBV28 with TRBJ1-1; no clear D. V was pared by 1 base and J by 10 bases, with 13 bases between. The germline gives CDR1 MDHEN, CDR2 SYDVKM. The CDR3 totals 13 residues. CDR3 in amino acids: CASSLFVPRGAFF. The CDR3 DNA sequence: TGTGCCAGCAGTTTATTTGTACCGAGAGGAGCTTTCTTT.

This chain connects TRBV6-5 to TRBJ2-1, with TRBD2 matching 9 bases. The CDR3 totals 16 residues. The germline V gene encodes CDR1 MNHEY and CDR2 SVGAGI. The trim removed 0 bases at V and 4 bases at J, leaving 4 bases unmatched. CDR3 sequence reads: CASSYSLAGSYNEQFF. The DNA of the CDR3 is TGTGCCAGCAGTTACTCCCTAGCGGGGAGTTACAATGAGCAGTTCTTC.

J is TRBJ2-5 and V is TRBV7-9; D remains unclear. The V gene's germline CDR1 is SEHNR and CDR2 FQNEAQ (reference sequence). V was pared by 3 bases and J by 5 bases, with 4 bases between. This CDR3 has 11 residues. The CDR3 DNA sequence: TGTGCCAGCAGCTTCCGGGAGACCCAGTACTTC. Translation: CASSFRETQYF.

This chain links TRBV7-2 with TRBJ2-1; TRBD1 or TRBD2 may be the D gene (5 bases each). CDR1 is SGHTA, CDR2 FQGNSA, per germline. The V gene lost 1 base and the J gene lost 0 bases, with 10 bases spanning the gap. The CDR3 has 16 residues. The CDR3 region is CASSLDTGTSYNEQFF. DNA for the CDR3: TGTGCCAGCAGCTTAGACACGGGGACCTCCTACAATGAGCAGTTCTTC.

The chain has TRBV15 and TRBJ2-2, with D maybe TRBD1 (6 bases). This CDR3 comprises 14 residues. Between the trimmed V and J ends, which lost 5 bases and 6 bases, there was a span of 13 bases. The V gene's germline CDR1 is LNHNV and CDR2 YYDKDF (reference sequence). This CDR3 is CATSSRGMAGELFF. The CDR3 nucleotides are TGTGCCACCAGCTCCAGGGGTATGGCCGGGGAGCTGTTTTTT.

V is TRBV30 and J is TRBJ1-4; 9 bases map to TRBD1. This CDR3 comprises 13 residues. J was trimmed by 7 bases and V by 5 bases; bases with no gene match: 5. Looked up from germline, CDR1 is GTSNPN and CDR2 is SVGIG (reference sequence). The CDR3 DNA follows: TGTGCCTGGGGGGGACAGGGTGGTGAAAAACTGTTTTTT. It specifies CAWGGQGGEKLFF.

This clone has just a few counts. The chain couples TRBV4-2 to TRBJ1-1; D uncertain. The V end lost 0 bases, the J end lost 1 base, and 6 bases lay between the germline ends. Germline loops: CDR1 LGHNA, CDR2 YNFKEQ. The CDR3 loop spans 14 amino acids. The CDR3 DNA reads TGTGCCAGCAGCCAAGATAAGAGGAACACTGAAGCTTTCTTT. It codes for CASSQDKRNTEAFF.

Here the CDR3 DNA reads TGCGCCAGCAGCAATCAAGCGGGAAGACAAGAGACCCAGTACTTC. Protein product: CASSNQAGRQETQYF. This chain connects TRBV5-1 to TRBJ2-5; TRBD2 matches 7 bases. The J segment lost 2 bases and the V segment lost 4 bases, leaving 8 bases of the junction unmatched. The CDR3 extends over 15 amino acids. CDR1 is SGHRS, CDR2 YFSETQ, per germline.

This clone occurred once. This chain connects TRBV28 to TRBJ2-7; 10 bases map to TRBD1. Trimming took 6 bases from V and 3 from J; bases not matched to a gene: 5. The CDR3 contains 14 residues. CDR1 is MDHEN and CDR2 is SYDVKM in the germline V gene. The CDR3 nucleotides are TGTGCCAGCAGCTGGACAGGGGGTTACTACGAGCAGTACTTC. Translating gives CASSWTGGYYEQYF.

The V and J genes are TRBV5-6 and TRBJ2-1; no clear D gene. Looked up from germline, CDR1 is SGHDT and CDR2 is YYEEEE. The CDR3 extends over 13 amino acids. V shed 3 bases and J shed 8 bases, with 12 bases lying between them. The CDR3 is CASSYQLHHEQFF. In DNA form, the CDR3 reads TGTGCCAGCAGCTACCAACTCCACCATGAGCAGTTCTTC.

The chain couples TRBV7-3 to TRBJ2-6; weak D call: TRBD2 (6 bases). The CDR3 is 16 amino acids. CDR1 is SGHTA, CDR2 FQGTGA, per germline. Trimming took 4 bases from V and 2 from J, leaving 12 bases between them. CDR3 in amino acids: CASSSYGTPGANVLTF. In nucleotides, the CDR3 is TGTGCCAGCAGCTCGTACGGGACTCCTGGGGCCAACGTCCTGACTTTC.

The chain joins TRBV28 to TRBJ2-7, with 10 bases matching TRBD2. Unmatched junction bases numbered 8, after V lost 4 bases and J lost 2 bases. Germline V gene sequence: CDR1 MDHEN, CDR2 SYDVKM. There are 16 residues in the CDR3. CDR3 in amino acids: CASSSAGLADPYEQYF. The CDR3 DNA reads TGTGCCAGCAGTTCCGCAGGACTAGCGGATCCCTACGAGCAGTACTTC.

There are a few counts of this clone. The rearrangement uses TRBV19 and TRBJ1-4, with D possibly matching TRBD1 (5 bases). The CDR3 runs 13 residues. Germline CDR1 reads LNHDA; CDR2 reads SQIVND (reference sequence). V lost 8 bases, J lost 5 bases, and 12 bases lay in between. The CDR3 is CASRWGPNEKLFF. The CDR3, as DNA: TGTGCCAGTCGGTGGGGACCAAATGAAAAACTGTTTTTT.

The rearrangement links TRBV10-3 to TRBJ2-1; D is undetermined. Germline-derived CDR1 and CDR2 are ENHRY and SYGVKD. The CDR3 spans 15 residues. V was cut by 3 bases and J by 1 base, with 10 bases left in between. CDR3 protein: CAISESTESYNEQFF. In DNA, the CDR3 is TGTGCCATCAGTGAATCGACTGAATCCTACAATGAGCAGTTCTTC.

The V gene is TRBV11-3, the J gene TRBJ2-1, with D possibly being TRBD2 (5 bases). The V end was cut by 3 bases, the J end by 0 bases, with 9 bases between. CDR3 length: 15 amino acids. Germline CDR1 SGHNT, CDR2 YENEEA. CDR3 DNA: TGTGCCAGCAGCTTGACGGGAAGCTCCTACAATGAGCAGTTCTTC. Translated, it gives CASSLTGSSYNEQFF.

The chain is built from TRBV27 and TRBJ1-2, with D hard to call. Germline CDR1 is MNHEY and CDR2 is SMNVEV (reference sequence). The CDR3 extends over 15 amino acids. V lost 2 bases and J 0 bases, leaving 10 bases between the germline ends. The CDR3 coding sequence is TGTGCCAGCAGTTTAATGGCAAGCACTAACTATGGCTACACCTTC. Its translation: CASSLMASTNYGYTF.

The gene calls are TRBV28 and TRBJ2-7; 7 bases align to TRBD1. The CDR3 runs to 12 residues. J lost 4 bases, V lost 6 bases, and 3 bases had no gene match. Germline V gives CDR1 MDHEN, CDR2 SYDVKM. The CDR3, as DNA: TGTGCCAGCAGAGGACAGGTTTACGAGCAGTACTTC. Residues: CASRGQVYEQYF.

The chain combines TRBV9 with TRBJ2-2; 12 bases line up with TRBD2. Per germline, CDR1 SGDLS and CDR2 YYNGEE. This CDR3 is 17 amino acids long. The V and J ends lost 3 bases and 5 bases, in that order; junction bases with no gene match: 8. The CDR3 loop is CASSAGLAGSNTGELFF. The CDR3 DNA reads TGTGCCAGCAGCGCGGGACTAGCGGGCAGCAATACCGGGGAGCTGTTTTTT. The full variable domain, its missing parts supplied by reference TRBV9 and TRBJ2-2, is DSGVTQTPKHLITATGQRVTLRCSPRSGDLSVYWYQQSLDQGLQFLIQYYNGEERAKGNILERFSAQQFPDLHSELNLSSLELGDSALYFCASSAGLAGSNTGELFFGEGSRLTVL.

This clone is a singleton in its sample. Other DNA sequences of this sample code for an identical CDR3. The J gene is TRBJ1-2, the V gene TRBV14; D gene ambiguous. The CDR3 is 11 amino acids. The germline V gene has CDR1 SGHDN and CDR2 FVKESK. Trimming took 3 bases from V and 8 from J, leaving 7 bases between them. CDR3 loop: CASSHGFGYTF. The CDR3, as DNA: TGTGCCAGCAGCCACGGTTTCGGCTACACCTTC.

This clone was detected a few times. The chain links TRBV27 to TRBJ1-2; D is possibly TRBD1 (5 bases). There are 13 residues in the CDR3. V lost 5 bases, J lost 4 bases, and 11 bases lay in between. Germline V lookup: CDR1 MNHEY, CDR2 SMNVEV (reference sequence). For the CDR3, the DNA is TGTGCCAGCAGTCCTCTGGGGACCTATGGCTACACCTTC. This gives the protein CASSPLGTYGYTF.